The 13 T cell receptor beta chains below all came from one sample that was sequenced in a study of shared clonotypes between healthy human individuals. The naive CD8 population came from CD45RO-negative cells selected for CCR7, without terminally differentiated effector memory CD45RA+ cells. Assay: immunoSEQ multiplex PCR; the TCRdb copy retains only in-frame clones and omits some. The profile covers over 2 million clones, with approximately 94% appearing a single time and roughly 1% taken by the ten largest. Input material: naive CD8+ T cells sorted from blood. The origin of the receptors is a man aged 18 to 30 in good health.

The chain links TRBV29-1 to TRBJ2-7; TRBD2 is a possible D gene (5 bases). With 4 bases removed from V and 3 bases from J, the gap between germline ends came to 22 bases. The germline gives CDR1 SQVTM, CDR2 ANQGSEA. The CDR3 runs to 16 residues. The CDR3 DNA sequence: TGCAGCGTTGCCGGGTCAGACATCGGAGGAGTCTACGAGCAGTACTTC. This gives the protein CSVAGSDIGGVYEQYF.

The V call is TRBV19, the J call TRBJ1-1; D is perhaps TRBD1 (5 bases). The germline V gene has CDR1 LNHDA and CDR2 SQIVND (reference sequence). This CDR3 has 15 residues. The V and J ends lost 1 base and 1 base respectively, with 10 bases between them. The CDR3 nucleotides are TGTGCCAGTAGTATAGTAGGGGCAGGGAACACTGAAGCTTTCTTT. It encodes CASSIVGAGNTEAFF.

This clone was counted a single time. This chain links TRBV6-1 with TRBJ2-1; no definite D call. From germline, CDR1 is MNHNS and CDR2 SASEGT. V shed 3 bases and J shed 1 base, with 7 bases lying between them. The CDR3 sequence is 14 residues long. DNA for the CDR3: TGTGCCAGCAGTGACTTCCGATCCTACAATGAGCAGTTCTTC. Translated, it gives CASSDFRSYNEQFF.

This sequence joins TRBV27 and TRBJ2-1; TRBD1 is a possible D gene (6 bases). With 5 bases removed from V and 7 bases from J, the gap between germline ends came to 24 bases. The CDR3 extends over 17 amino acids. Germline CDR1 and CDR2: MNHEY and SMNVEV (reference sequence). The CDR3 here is CASSLIPGQLALNEQFF. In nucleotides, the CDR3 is TGTGCCAGCAGTCTTATCCCTGGACAGCTCGCCCTGAATGAGCAGTTCTTC.

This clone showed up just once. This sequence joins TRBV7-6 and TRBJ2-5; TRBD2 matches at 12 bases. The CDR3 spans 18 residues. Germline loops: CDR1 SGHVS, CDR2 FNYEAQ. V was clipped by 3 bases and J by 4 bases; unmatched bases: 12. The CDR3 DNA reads TGTGCCAGCAGCTTTGCAAAACTGACTAGCGGGGGTAGAGAGACCCAGTACTTC. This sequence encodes CASSFAKLTSGGRETQYF.

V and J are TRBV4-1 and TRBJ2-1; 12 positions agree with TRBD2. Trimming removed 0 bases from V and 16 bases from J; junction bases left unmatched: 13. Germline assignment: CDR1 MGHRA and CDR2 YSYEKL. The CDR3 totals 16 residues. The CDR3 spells CASSQDVGLAGQKLFF. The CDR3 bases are TGCGCCAGCAGCCAAGATGTCGGACTAGCGGGGCAAAAGTTATTCTTC.

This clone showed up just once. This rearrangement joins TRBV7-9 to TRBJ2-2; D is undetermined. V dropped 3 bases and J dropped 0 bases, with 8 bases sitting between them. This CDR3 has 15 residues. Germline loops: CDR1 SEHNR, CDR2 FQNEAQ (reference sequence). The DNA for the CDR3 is TGTGCCAGCAGCTTTTCCAGTTCGAACACCGGGGAGCTGTTTTTT. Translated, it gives CASSFSSSNTGELFF.

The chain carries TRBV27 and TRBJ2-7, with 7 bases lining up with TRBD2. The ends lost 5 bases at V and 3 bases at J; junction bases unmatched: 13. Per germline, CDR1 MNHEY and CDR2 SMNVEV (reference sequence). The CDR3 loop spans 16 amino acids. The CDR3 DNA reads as TGTGCCAGCAGTCCATATTTCGGGACTACTAGCTACGAGCAGTACTTC. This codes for CASSPYFGTTSYEQYF.

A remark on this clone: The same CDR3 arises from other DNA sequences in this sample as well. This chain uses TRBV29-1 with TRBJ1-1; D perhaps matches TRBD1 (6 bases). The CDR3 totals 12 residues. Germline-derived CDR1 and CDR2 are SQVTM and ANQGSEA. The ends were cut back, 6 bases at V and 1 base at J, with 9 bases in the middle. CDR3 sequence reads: CSVWTENTEAFF. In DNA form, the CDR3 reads TGCAGCGTCTGGACAGAGAACACTGAAGCTTTCTTT.

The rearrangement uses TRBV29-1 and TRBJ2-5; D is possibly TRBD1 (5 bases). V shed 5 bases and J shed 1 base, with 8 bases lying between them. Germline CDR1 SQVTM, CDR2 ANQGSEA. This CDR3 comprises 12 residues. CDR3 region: CSVRGSQETQYF. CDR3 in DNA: TGCAGCGTTAGGGGCAGCCAAGAGACCCAGTACTTC.

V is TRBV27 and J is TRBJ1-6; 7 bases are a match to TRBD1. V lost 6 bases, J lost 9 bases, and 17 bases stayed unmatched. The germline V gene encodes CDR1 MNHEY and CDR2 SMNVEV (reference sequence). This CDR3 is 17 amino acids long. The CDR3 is CASRRAYRDSSGSPLHF. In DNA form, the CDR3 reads TGTGCCAGCAGAAGAGCTTACCGGGACAGCTCTGGTTCACCCCTCCACTTT.

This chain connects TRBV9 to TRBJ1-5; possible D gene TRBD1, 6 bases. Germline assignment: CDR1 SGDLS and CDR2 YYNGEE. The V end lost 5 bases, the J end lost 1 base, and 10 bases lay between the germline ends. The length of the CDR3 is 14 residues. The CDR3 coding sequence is TGTGCCAGCAGTCGGGACAAGAGCAATCAGCCCCAGCATTTT. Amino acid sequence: CASSRDKSNQPQHF.

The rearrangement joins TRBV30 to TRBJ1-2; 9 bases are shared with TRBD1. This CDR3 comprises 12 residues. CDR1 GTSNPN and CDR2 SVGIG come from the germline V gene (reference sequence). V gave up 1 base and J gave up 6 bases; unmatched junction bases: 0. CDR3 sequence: CAWSGTGDGYTF. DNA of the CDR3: TGTGCCTGGAGTGGGACAGGGGATGGCTACACCTTC. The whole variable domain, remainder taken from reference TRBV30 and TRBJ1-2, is SQTIHQWPATLVQPVGSPLSLECTVEGTSNPNLYWYRQAAGRGLQLLFYSVGIGQISSEVPQNLSASRPQDRQFILSSKKLLLSDSGFYLCAWSGTGDGYTFGSGTRLTVV.